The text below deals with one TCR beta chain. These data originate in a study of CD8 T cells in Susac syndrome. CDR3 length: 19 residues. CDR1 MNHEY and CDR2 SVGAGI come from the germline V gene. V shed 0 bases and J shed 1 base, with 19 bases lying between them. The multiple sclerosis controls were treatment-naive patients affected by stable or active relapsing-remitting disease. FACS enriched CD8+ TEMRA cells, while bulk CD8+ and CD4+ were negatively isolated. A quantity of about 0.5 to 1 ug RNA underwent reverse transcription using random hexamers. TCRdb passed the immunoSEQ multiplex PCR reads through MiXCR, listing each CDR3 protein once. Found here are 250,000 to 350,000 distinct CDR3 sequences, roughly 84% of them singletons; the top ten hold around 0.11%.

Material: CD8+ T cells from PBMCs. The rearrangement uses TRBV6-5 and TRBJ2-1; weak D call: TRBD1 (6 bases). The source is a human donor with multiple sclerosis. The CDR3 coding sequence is TGTGCCAGCAGTTACTCGAACAGGGAGCCGACAGTTTCCTACAATGAGCAGTTCTTC. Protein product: CASSYSNREPTVSYNEQFF.